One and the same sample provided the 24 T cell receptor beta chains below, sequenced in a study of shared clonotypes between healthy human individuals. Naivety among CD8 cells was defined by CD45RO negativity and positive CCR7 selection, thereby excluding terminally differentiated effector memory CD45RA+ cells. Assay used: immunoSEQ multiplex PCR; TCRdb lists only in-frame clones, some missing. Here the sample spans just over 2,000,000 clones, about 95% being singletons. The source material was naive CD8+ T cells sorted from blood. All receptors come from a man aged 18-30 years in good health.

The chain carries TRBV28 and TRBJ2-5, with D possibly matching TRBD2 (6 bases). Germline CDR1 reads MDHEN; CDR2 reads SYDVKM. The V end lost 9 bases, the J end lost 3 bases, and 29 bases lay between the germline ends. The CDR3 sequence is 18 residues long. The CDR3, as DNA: TGTGCCAGTTCGGCTATTTTATCGGCGGGGCAGGATGAAGAGACCCAGTACTTC. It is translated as CASSAILSAGQDEETQYF.

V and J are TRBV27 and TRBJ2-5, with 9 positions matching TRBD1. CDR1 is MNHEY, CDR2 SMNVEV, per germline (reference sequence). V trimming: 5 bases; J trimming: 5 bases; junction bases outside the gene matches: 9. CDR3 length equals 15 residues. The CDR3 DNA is TGTGCCAGCAGTCCTAACACAGGGGGCTGGGAGACCCAGTACTTC. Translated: CASSPNTGGWETQYF.

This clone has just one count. CDR3 loop: CAWISLGTGSETQYF. The CDR3 DNA is TGTGCCTGGATATCTCTGGGGACAGGGAGCGAGACCCAGTACTTC. The V gene is TRBV30, the J gene TRBJ2-5, with 9 nucleotides matching TRBD1. V dropped 4 bases and J dropped 5; count of bases not matched to a gene: 11. This CDR3 is built from 15 residues. Germline CDR1 reads GTSNPN; CDR2 reads SVGIG (reference sequence).

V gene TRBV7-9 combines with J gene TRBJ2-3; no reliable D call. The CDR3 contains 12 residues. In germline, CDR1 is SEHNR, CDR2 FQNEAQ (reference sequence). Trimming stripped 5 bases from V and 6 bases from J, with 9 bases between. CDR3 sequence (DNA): TGTGCCAGCAGCGAATCTAGGGATACGCAGTATTTT. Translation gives CASSESRDTQYF. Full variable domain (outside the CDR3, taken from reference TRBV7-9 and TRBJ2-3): DTGVSQNPRHKITKRGQNVTFRCDPISEHNRLYWYRQTLGQGPEFLTYFQNEAQLEKSRLLSDRFSAERPKGSFSTLEIQRTEQGDSAMYLCASSESRDTQYFGPGTRLTVL.

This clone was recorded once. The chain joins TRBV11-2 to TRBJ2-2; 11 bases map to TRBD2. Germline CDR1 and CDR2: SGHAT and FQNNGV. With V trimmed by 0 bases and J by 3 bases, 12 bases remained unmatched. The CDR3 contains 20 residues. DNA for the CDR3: TGTGCCAGCAGCTTAGACGCACCTGGCACTAGCGGGAGCTACACCGGGGAGCTGTTTTTT. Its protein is CASSLDAPGTSGSYTGELFF.

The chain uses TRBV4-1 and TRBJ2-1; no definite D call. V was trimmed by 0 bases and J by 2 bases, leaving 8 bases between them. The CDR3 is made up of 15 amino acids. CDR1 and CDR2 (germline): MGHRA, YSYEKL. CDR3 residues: CASSQEASTYNEQFF. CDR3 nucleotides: TGCGCCAGCAGCCAAGAAGCTAGTACCTACAATGAGCAGTTCTTC.

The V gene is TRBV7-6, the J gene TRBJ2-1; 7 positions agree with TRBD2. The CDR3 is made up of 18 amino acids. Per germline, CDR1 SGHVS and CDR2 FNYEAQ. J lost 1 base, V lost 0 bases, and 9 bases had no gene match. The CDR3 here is CASSLAGLSGQSYNEQFF. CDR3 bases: TGTGCCAGCAGCTTAGCGGGGCTTAGCGGGCAATCCTACAATGAGCAGTTCTTC.

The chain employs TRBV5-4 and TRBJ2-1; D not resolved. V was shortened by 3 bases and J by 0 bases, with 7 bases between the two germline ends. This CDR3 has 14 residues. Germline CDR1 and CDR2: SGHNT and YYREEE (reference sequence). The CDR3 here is CASSSLGSYNEQFF. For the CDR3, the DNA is TGTGCCAGCAGCTCCCTTGGCTCCTACAATGAGCAGTTCTTC.

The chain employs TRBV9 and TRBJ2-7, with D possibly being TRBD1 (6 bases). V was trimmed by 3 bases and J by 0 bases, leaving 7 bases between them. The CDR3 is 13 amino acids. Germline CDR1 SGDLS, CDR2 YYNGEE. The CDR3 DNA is TGTGCCAGCAGCGCGGGACACTCCTACGAGCAGTACTTC. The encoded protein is CASSAGHSYEQYF.

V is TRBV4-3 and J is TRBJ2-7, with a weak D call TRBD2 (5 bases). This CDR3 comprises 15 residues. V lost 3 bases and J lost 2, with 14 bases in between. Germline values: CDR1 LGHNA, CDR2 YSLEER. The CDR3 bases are TGCGCCAGCAGCCACCGGACTGGGCCTCCCTACGAGCAGTACTTC. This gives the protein CASSHRTGPPYEQYF.

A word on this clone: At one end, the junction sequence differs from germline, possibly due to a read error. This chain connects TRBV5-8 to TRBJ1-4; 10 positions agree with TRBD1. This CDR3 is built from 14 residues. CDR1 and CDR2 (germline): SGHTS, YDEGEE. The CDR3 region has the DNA TGTGCCAGCAGTTTGGGACAGGGGAAAGAAAAACTGTTTTTT. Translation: CASSLGQGKEKLFF.

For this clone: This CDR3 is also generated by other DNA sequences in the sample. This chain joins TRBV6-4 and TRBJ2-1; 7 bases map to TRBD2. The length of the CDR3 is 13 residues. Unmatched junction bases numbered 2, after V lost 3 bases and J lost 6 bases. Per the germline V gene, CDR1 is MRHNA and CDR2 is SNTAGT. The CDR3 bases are TGTGCCAGCAGTGAAGAGCGGGGCAATGAGCAGTTCTTC. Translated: CASSEERGNEQFF.

CDR3: CASRGRPLQGVETEAFF. Here the CDR3 DNA reads TGTGCCAGCAGGGGGCGACCCCTACAGGGAGTGGAGACTGAAGCTTTCTTT. The rearrangement links TRBV2 to TRBJ1-1; tentatively, D is TRBD1 (6 bases). The CDR3 contains 17 residues. Germline values: CDR1 SNHLY, CDR2 FYNNEI. V lost 6 bases to trimming and J lost 5 bases, with 25 bases between them.

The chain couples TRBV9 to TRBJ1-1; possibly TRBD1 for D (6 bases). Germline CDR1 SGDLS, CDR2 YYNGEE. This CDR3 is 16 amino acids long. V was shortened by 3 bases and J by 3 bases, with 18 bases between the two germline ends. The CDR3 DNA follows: TGTGCCAGCAGCGGGCCCTTGGGGGGCTCGGACACTGAAGCTTTCTTT. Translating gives CASSGPLGGSDTEAFF.

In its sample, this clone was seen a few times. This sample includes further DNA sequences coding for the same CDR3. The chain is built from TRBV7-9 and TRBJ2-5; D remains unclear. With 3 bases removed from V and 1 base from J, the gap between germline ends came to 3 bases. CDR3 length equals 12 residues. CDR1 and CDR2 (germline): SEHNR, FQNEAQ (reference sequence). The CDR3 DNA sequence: TGTGCCAGCAGCTTCGGCCAAGAGACCCAGTACTTC. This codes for CASSFGQETQYF.

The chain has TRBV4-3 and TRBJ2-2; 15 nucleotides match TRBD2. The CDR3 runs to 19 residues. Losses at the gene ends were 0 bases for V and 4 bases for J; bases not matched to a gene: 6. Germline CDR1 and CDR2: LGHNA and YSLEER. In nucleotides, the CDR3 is TGCGCCAGCAGCCAAGATCTGGGACTAGCGGGAGGACCCACCGGGGAGCTGTTTTTT. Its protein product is CASSQDLGLAGGPTGELFF.

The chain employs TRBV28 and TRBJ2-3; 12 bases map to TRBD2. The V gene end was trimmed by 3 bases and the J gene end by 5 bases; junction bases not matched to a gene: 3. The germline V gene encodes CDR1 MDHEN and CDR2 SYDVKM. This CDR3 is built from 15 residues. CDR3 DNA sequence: TGTGCCAGCAGTTTGACTAGCGGGGGTGAAGATACGCAGTATTTT. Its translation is CASSLTSGGEDTQYF.

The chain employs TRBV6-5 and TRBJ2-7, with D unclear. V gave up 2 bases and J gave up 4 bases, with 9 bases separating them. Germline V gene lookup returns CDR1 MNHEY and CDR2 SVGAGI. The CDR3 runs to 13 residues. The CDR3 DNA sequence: TGTGCCAGCAGTTACGATCACGGGTACGAGCAGTACTTC. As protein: CASSYDHGYEQYF.

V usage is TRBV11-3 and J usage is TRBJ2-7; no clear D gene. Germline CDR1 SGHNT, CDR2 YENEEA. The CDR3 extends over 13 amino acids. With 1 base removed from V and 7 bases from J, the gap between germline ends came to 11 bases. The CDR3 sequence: CASSLGTASEQYF. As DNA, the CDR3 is TGTGCCAGCAGCTTAGGGACGGCGAGTGAGCAGTACTTC.

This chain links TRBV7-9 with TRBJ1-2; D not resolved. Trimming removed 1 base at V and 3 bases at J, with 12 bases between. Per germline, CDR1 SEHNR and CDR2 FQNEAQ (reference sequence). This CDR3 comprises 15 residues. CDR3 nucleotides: TGTGCCAGCAGCTTAGTCCTCACTACTGACTATGGCTACACCTTC. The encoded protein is CASSLVLTTDYGYTF.

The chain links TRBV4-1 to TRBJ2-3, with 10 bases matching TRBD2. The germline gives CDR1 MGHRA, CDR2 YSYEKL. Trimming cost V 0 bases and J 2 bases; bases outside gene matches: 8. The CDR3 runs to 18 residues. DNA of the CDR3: TGCGCCAGCAGCCAAGATCTTTTTGGACTAGCGGTCACAGATACGCAGTATTTT. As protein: CASSQDLFGLAVTDTQYF.

CDR3: CSAMDGEPQHF. CDR3 sequence (DNA): TGCAGTGCTATGGACGGAGAGCCCCAGCATTTT. The chain uses TRBV20-1 and TRBJ1-5; no clear D gene. The germline gives CDR1 DFQATT, CDR2 SNEGSKA (reference sequence). Deletions cut 4 bases from V and 8 bases from J, with 9 bases between. The length of the CDR3 is 11 residues.

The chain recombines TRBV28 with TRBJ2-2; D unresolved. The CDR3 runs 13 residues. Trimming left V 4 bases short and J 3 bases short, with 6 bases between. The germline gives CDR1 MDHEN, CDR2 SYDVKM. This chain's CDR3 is CASSSDYTGELFF. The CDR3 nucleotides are TGTGCCAGCAGTTCCGATTACACCGGGGAGCTGTTTTTT.

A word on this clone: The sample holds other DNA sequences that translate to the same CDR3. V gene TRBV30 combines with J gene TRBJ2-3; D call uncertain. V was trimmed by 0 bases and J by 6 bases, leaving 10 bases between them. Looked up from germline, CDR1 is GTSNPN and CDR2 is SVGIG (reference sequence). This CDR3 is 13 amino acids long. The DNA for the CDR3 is TGTGCCTGGAGTGTTATTGGAACGGATACGCAGTATTTT. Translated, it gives CAWSVIGTDTQYF.